The T cell receptor (beta chain) described here comes from a study of blood T cell repertoires in COVID-19. Study-level background: PBMCs, B-cell-depleted T cells, or T cells provided the cDNA or gDNA that made up the material.

In the study's own analysis: How many nucleated cells were present was estimated from reference gene primer amplification. Clones were read by immunoSEQ multiplex PCR, and TCRdb kept only the in-frame ones, dropping some. That table supplies the V and J calls and clone size; D and trimming were determined from the DNA. The sample has roughly 120,000 clones, 65% to 90% seen once. The CDR3 totals 16 residues. V lost 7 bases, J lost 1 base, and 9 bases stayed unmatched. The germline CDR1 and CDR2 sequences are SQVTM and ANQGSEA. This clone was counted once. The gene calls are TRBV29-1 and TRBJ2-7; 14 bases fit TRBD2. The clonotype originates from a woman at least 80 years old with active or convalescent COVID-19. Material for sequencing was peripheral blood. This chain's CDR3 is CSGIGLAGGGSYEQYF. CDR3 DNA: TGCAGCGGTATTGGACTAGCGGGAGGTGGTTCCTACGAGCAGTACTTC.